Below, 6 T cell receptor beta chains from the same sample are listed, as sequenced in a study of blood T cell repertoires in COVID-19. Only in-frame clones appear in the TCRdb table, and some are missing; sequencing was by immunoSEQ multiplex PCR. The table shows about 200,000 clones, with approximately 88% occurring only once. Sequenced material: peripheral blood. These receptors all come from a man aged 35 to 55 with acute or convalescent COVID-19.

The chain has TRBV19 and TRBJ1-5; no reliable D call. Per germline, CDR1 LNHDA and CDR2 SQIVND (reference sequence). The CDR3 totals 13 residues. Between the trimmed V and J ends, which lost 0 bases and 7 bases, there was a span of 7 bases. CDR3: CASSIEARQPQHF. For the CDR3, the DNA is TGTGCCAGTAGTATAGAAGCCCGACAGCCCCAGCATTTT.

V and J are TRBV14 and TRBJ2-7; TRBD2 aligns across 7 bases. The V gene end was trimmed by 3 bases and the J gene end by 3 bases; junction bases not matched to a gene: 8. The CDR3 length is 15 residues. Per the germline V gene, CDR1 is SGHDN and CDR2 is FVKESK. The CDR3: CASSQWGGPGYEQYF. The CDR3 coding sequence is TGTGCCAGCAGCCAGTGGGGAGGGCCTGGCTACGAGCAGTACTTC.

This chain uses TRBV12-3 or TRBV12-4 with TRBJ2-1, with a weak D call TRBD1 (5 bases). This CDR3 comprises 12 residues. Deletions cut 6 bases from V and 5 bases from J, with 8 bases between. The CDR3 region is CASRRTNNEQFF. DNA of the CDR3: TGTGCCAGCAGACGGACAAACAATGAGCAGTTCTTC.

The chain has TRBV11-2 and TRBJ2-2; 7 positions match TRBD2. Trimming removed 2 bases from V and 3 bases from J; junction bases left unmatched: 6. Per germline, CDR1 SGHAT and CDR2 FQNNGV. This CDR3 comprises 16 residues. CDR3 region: CASSLSGLPYTGELFF. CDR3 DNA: TGTGCCAGCAGCTTATCGGGACTACCCTACACCGGGGAGCTGTTTTTT.

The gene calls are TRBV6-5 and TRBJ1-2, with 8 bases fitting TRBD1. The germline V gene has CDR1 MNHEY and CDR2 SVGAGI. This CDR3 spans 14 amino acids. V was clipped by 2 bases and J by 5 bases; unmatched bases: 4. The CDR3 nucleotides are TGTGCCAGCAGTTACACGACAGGGGCGTATGGCTACACCTTC. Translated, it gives CASSYTTGAYGYTF.

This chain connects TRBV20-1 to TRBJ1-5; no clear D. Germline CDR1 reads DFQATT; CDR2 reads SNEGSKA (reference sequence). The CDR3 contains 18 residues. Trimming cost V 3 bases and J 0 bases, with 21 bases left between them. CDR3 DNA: TGCAGTGCTAGTACCACGGGGTACGGTGGGTTTAGCAATCAGCCCCAGCATTTT. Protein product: CSASTTGYGGFSNQPQHF.